This T cell receptor beta chain originates from a study of T cells in Graves' hyperthyroidism and ophthalmopathy. About this clonotype: Its antigen is unidentified.

Study conclusions and caveats: Clonotypes that were expanded in thyroid above 0.001 mostly appeared in blood too.

Hyperthyroidism, newly diagnosed and lasting under 2 months, affected patients aged 18 to 65. Amplified TCR beta CDR3 regions derived from RNA transcripts. HTBI primers were the set used in a first-round RT-PCR of the TCR CDR3. TCRdb re-derived calls from the multiplex PCR reads in MiXCR, one entry per CDR3 protein. The sample contains around 430,000 distinct CDR3 sequences, just under 15% of which appear only once. The receptor was isolated from a woman in her 30s with Graves' hyperthyroidism. The sequenced sample consisted of blood.

The CDR3 region has the DNA TGTGCCATCAGTGAGCCACGGACAGGGAACAATGAGCAGTTCTTC. It encodes CAISEPRTGNNEQFF. The rearrangement joins TRBV10-3 to TRBJ2-1; 8 nucleotides match TRBD1. The CDR3 spans 15 residues. Germline CDR1 ENHRY, CDR2 SYGVKD. Germline trimming cut 2 bases from V and 5 bases from J; bases unmatched to any gene: 5.